This passage covers 28 T cell receptor beta chains from one sample sequenced in a study of blood T cell repertoires in COVID-19. TCRdb's copy holds only in-frame clones and misses some; the assay was immunoSEQ multiplex PCR. Here the sample spans roughly 400,000 clones, approximately 91% being singletons. Material for sequencing was PBMCs or T cells enriched from blood (not recorded which). The receptors stem from a woman aged 40 to 50 who had been exposed to COVID-19.

V usage is TRBV19 and J usage is TRBJ1-4; 8 bases agree with TRBD1. Germline loops: CDR1 LNHDA, CDR2 SQIVND (reference sequence). The CDR3 consists of 14 residues. After removal of 10 bases from V and 0 bases from J, the junction contained 4 bases not matched to a gene. CDR3 sequence: CATGQGATNEKLFF. The CDR3 nucleotides are TGTGCCACCGGACAGGGTGCAACTAATGAAAAACTGTTTTTT.

The chain recombines TRBV24-1 with TRBJ2-2, with D possibly matching TRBD2 (6 bases). Germline V gives CDR1 KGHDR, CDR2 SFDVKD. V lost 3 bases to trimming and J lost 2 bases, with 12 bases between them. The CDR3 consists of 16 residues. This CDR3 reads CATSDVQRVNTGELFF. The CDR3 DNA sequence: TGTGCCACCAGTGATGTCCAGCGGGTTAACACCGGGGAGCTGTTTTTT.

The chain has TRBV19 and TRBJ2-3, with a weak D call TRBD2 (7 bases). V was pared by 1 base and J by 3 bases, with 11 bases between. This CDR3 has 15 residues. Germline CDR1 is LNHDA and CDR2 is SQIVND (reference sequence). The CDR3 is CASSIGAGATDTQYF. In DNA form, the CDR3 reads TGTGCCAGTAGTATAGGGGCGGGGGCTACAGATACGCAGTATTTT.

The chain links TRBV12-3 or TRBV12-4 to TRBJ1-4; D remains unclear. The CDR3 contains 12 residues. V lost 5 bases, J lost 7 bases, and 8 bases lay in between. CDR3 DNA: TGTGCCAGCAGTCCCCGTCCTGAAAAACTGTTTTTT. Residues: CASSPRPEKLFF.

The V and J genes are TRBV5-6 and TRBJ2-1; a possible D gene is TRBD2 (5 bases). Trimming took 0 bases from V and 10 from J, leaving 14 bases between them. Germline V CDR1 and CDR2: SGHDT, YYEEEE. The CDR3 is 14 residues long. The CDR3 loop reads CASSLGSGSREQFF. The CDR3 DNA reads TGTGCCAGCAGCTTGGGCTCGGGGTCACGGGAGCAGTTCTTC.

The chain joins TRBV2 to TRBJ2-5, with 11 bases matching TRBD1. The V segment lost 7 bases and the J segment 5 bases; nucleotides outside the gene matches: 9. CDR1 is SNHLY and CDR2 is FYNNEI in the germline V gene. The CDR3 is made up of 15 amino acids. In DNA form, the CDR3 reads TGTGCCAGCACCTGGACAGGGGGCGTATGGGAGACCCAGTACTTC. This encodes CASTWTGGVWETQYF.

The V gene is TRBV19, the J gene TRBJ1-2, with D maybe TRBD1 (6 bases). CDR1 and CDR2 from the germline V gene are LNHDA and SQIVND (reference sequence). V was pared by 5 bases and J by 4 bases, with 11 bases between. CDR3 length: 13 residues. CDR3 sequence (DNA): TGTGCCAGTAGTGCTGACAGGTTCTATGGCTACACCTTC. Translating it yields CASSADRFYGYTF.

The chain has TRBV5-1 and TRBJ2-7, with a possible D match to TRBD1 (5 bases). The CDR3 length is 12 residues. Germline V gives CDR1 SGHRS, CDR2 YFSETQ. Trimming took 5 bases from V and 4 from J, leaving 10 bases between them. The CDR3 region has the DNA TGCGCCAGCAGGTATGACAGTTACGAGCAGTACTTC. This translates into CASRYDSYEQYF.

The genes are TRBV6-5 and TRBJ2-2; tentative D call: TRBD2 (5 bases). The V gene lost 8 bases and the J gene lost 5 bases, with 9 bases spanning the gap. The CDR3 sequence is 12 residues long. Germline lookup yields CDR1 MNHEY and CDR2 SVGAGI. The CDR3 is CASGRGTGELFF. CDR3 nucleotide sequence: TGTGCCAGCGGCCGGGGTACCGGGGAGCTGTTTTTT.

This sequence joins TRBV3-1 (or the pseudogene TRBV3-2) and TRBJ2-3; 10 positions agree with TRBD2. Germline V CDR1 and CDR2: LGHDT, YNNKEL (reference sequence). With V trimmed by 2 bases and J by 2 bases, 7 bases remained unmatched. The CDR3 sequence is 17 residues long. The CDR3 region has the DNA TGTGCCAGCAGCCAACCCGAACTAGCGGGGCCCACAGATACGCAGTATTTT. Translated, it gives CASSQPELAGPTDTQYF.

This chain links TRBV18 with TRBJ2-1, with 10 bases matching TRBD1. Germline lookup yields CDR1 KGHSH and CDR2 LQKENI. The CDR3 loop spans 15 amino acids. V was clipped by 6 bases and J by 2 bases; unmatched bases: 4. The CDR3 here is CASSADRGPYNEQFF. DNA for the CDR3: TGTGCCAGCTCCGCCGACAGGGGGCCCTACAATGAGCAGTTCTTC.

This clone was found a few times. V is TRBV5-4 and J is TRBJ1-4; tentative D call: TRBD1 (5 bases). The CDR3 is 15 residues long. The germline V gene has CDR1 SGHNT and CDR2 YYREEE (reference sequence). The germline V and J ends were trimmed by 3 bases and 6 bases, with 15 bases remaining between them. The chain's CDR3 is CASSSGVQTDEKLFF. The CDR3 DNA is TGTGCCAGCAGCTCGGGGGTACAGACAGATGAAAAACTGTTTTTT.

The chain combines TRBV10-1 with TRBJ1-1; a possible D gene is TRBD1 (6 bases). CDR1 and CDR2 from the germline V gene are WNHNN and SYGVQD (reference sequence). This CDR3 contains 14 residues. Trimming removed 4 bases at V and 6 bases at J, with 15 bases between. CDR3 amino acids: CASSAPGEGAEAFF. CDR3 bases: TGCGCCAGCAGTGCTCCAGGGGAAGGAGCTGAAGCTTTCTTT.

The V call is TRBV6-1, the J call TRBJ1-5, with TRBD1 matching over 7 bases. The CDR3 has 14 amino acids. Germline loops: CDR1 MNHNS, CDR2 SASEGT. V lost 2 bases and J lost 6; bases outside the gene matches: 4. The CDR3 region is CASSERQGFQPQHF. The CDR3 bases are TGTGCCAGCAGTGAAAGACAGGGTTTTCAGCCCCAGCATTTT.

V gene TRBV2 combines with J gene TRBJ1-1; tentatively, D is TRBD1 (5 bases). The CDR3 extends over 14 amino acids. Looked up from germline, CDR1 is SNHLY and CDR2 is FYNNEI. The germline V and J ends were trimmed by 2 bases and 1 base, with 8 bases remaining between them. The CDR3 spells CASSEFGGNTEAFF. The CDR3 region has the DNA TGTGCCAGCAGTGAATTCGGGGGGAACACTGAAGCTTTCTTT.

The V and J genes are TRBV5-1 and TRBJ2-1; 9 bases are shared with TRBD2. The CDR3 length is 16 residues. The junction had 5 bases not matched to a gene; V was cut back by 0 bases and J by 4 bases. Germline lookup yields CDR1 SGHRS and CDR2 YFSETQ. The chain's CDR3 is CASSLEQTSGYNEQFF. The CDR3 DNA reads as TGCGCCAGCAGCTTGGAGCAGACTAGCGGTTACAATGAGCAGTTCTTC.

This clone was detected once. This chain connects TRBV5-8 to TRBJ1-5; possible D gene TRBD1, 5 bases. Germline CDR1 SGHTS, CDR2 YDEGEE. The CDR3 spans 15 residues. The V gene lost 4 bases and the J gene lost 0 bases, with 11 bases spanning the gap. CDR3 nucleotides: TGTGCCAGCAGCGGGGGGATGATTAGCAATCAGCCCCAGCATTTT. It encodes CASSGGMISNQPQHF.

The genes are TRBV29-1 and TRBJ2-3; 9 bases align to TRBD1. The CDR3 has 15 amino acids. Losses at the gene ends were 5 bases for V and 6 bases for J; bases not matched to a gene: 12. Looked up from germline, CDR1 is SQVTM and CDR2 is ANQGSEA. The CDR3 bases are TGCAGCGTTTATTCCGGGACAGGGTTTATGGATACGCAGTATTTT. Its protein product is CSVYSGTGFMDTQYF.

This sequence joins TRBV20-1 and TRBJ1-2; unclear D gene. Trimming took off 6 bases at V and 6 bases at J, with 8 bases between the two ends. The CDR3 has 10 residues. CDR1 is DFQATT, CDR2 SNEGSKA, per germline (reference sequence). The CDR3 protein is CSAAGNGYTF. The CDR3 DNA reads as TGCAGTGCGGCGGGGAATGGCTACACCTTC.

The rearrangement uses TRBV19 and TRBJ1-3; 7 nucleotides agree with TRBD1. The J segment lost 0 bases and the V segment lost 9 bases, leaving 8 bases of the junction unmatched. The CDR3 sequence is 15 residues long. Germline CDR1 LNHDA, CDR2 SQIVND (reference sequence). The DNA for the CDR3 is TGTGCCAGACCTTCAGGGGGATTCTCTGGAAACACCATATATTTT. It yields the protein CARPSGGFSGNTIYF.

This chain connects TRBV12-3 or TRBV12-4 to TRBJ2-7; no firm D call. The CDR3 runs 11 residues. The V and J ends lost 4 bases and 4 bases respectively, with 5 bases between them. The CDR3: CASSSNYEQYF. The CDR3, as DNA: TGTGCCAGCAGTTCCAATTACGAGCAGTACTTC.

The V gene is TRBV9, the J gene TRBJ1-4; possibly TRBD1 for D (6 bases). The V and J ends lost 0 bases and 4 bases respectively, with 13 bases between them. The CDR3 spans 16 residues. Germline V gene sequence: CDR1 SGDLS, CDR2 YYNGEE. This chain's CDR3 is CASSVDQGRGNEKLFF. CDR3 coding DNA: TGTGCCAGCAGCGTAGACCAGGGGCGAGGTAATGAAAAACTGTTTTTT.

The chain joins TRBV19 to TRBJ2-7, with 11 positions matching TRBD2. After removal of 4 bases from V and 4 bases from J, the junction contained 6 bases not matched to a gene. Germline CDR1 and CDR2: LNHDA and SQIVND (reference sequence). The CDR3 spans 15 residues. The CDR3, as DNA: TGTGCCAGTAGTACCCAACTAGCGGGGGAATACGAGCAGTACTTC. Translation gives CASSTQLAGEYEQYF.

The chain employs TRBV20-1 and TRBJ1-2; TRBD1 agrees at 10 bases. The germline V gene encodes CDR1 DFQATT and CDR2 SNEGSKA (reference sequence). V shed 3 bases, J shed 4 bases, and the junction held 17 bases outside the gene matches. This CDR3 has 18 residues. CDR3 residues: CSASPPYGQGGEVYGYTF. The CDR3 DNA sequence: TGCAGTGCTAGTCCCCCCTACGGACAGGGGGGGGAGGTCTATGGCTACACCTTC.

The chain uses TRBV27 and TRBJ1-4, with D possibly matching TRBD1 (5 bases). Trimming stripped 1 base from V and 6 bases from J, with 12 bases between. The V gene's germline CDR1 is MNHEY and CDR2 SMNVEV (reference sequence). The CDR3 is 15 residues long. The CDR3 nucleotides are TGTGCCAGCAGTTTATTTTTGGGGGGAGATGAAAAACTGTTTTTT. Its protein is CASSLFLGGDEKLFF.

As for this clone: This sample also contains other DNA sequences that code for the same CDR3. The rearrangement uses TRBV9 and TRBJ1-2; tentative D call: TRBD1 (6 bases). The ends were cut back, 3 bases at V and 4 bases at J, with 16 bases in the middle. Germline V lookup: CDR1 SGDLS, CDR2 YYNGEE. This CDR3 has 15 residues. The CDR3 DNA reads as TGTGCCAGCAGCGCTAGTGGGGGGGCTGGCTATGGCTACACCTTC. It codes for CASSASGGAGYGYTF.

This clone has a single count. This specimen includes other DNA sequences encoding the same CDR3. The chain has TRBV5-5 and TRBJ2-6, with 8 bases identical to TRBD1. CDR1 and CDR2 from the germline V gene are SGHKS and YYEKEE (reference sequence). The CDR3 is 18 amino acids. The trim removed 0 bases at V and 0 bases at J, leaving 5 bases unmatched. CDR3 in DNA: TGTGCCAGCAGCTTGGTAGGACAGGGTGGCTCTGGGGCCAACGTCCTGACTTTC. Translating it yields CASSLVGQGGSGANVLTF.

This rearrangement joins TRBV27 to TRBJ2-7; TRBD1 aligns across 11 bases. V lost 4 bases and J lost 2; bases outside the gene matches: 7. From germline, CDR1 is MNHEY and CDR2 SMNVEV (reference sequence). The CDR3 totals 16 residues. The CDR3 protein is CASSWNPGQGAYEQYF. The CDR3, as DNA: TGTGCCAGCAGTTGGAACCCGGGACAGGGGGCCTACGAGCAGTACTTC.